Listed here is a single TCR beta chain. The data originate from a study of regulatory T cells in long-lasting Graves disease. According to the study, TCR beta libraries were built with iRepertoire HTBI primers and CDR3-region Arm-PCR. MiXCR, run by TCRdb on the multiplex PCR reads, gives a single entry per CDR3 protein. This repertoire shows approximately 250,000 distinct CDR3 sequences, around 19% found once; its top ten account for around 20%. As to time point: newly diagnosed GD, antithyroid drugs for less than 3 months. After RNA was extracted from PBMCs, the TCR library was made from it. Trimming shortened V by 6 bases and J by 6 bases, and 15 bases separated the two germline ends. Germline V gene sequence: CDR1 DFQATT, CDR2 SNEGSKA (reference sequence). This CDR3 contains 13 residues.

The sequencing here drew on peripheral blood mononuclear cells (PBMCs), taken at new diagnosis, from a patient treated with antithyroid drugs. The clonotype was recovered from a female donor with Graves disease. The V call is TRBV20-1, the J call TRBJ1-5, with D possibly TRBD1 on 6 matching bases. CDR3 coding DNA: TGCAGTGCAGCCACAGGGTTTAGTCAGCCCCAGCATTTT. It codes for CSAATGFSQPQHF.